One sample yielded the 30 T cell receptor beta chains listed below, sequenced in a study of control samples from healthy donors and cancer patients. Libraries were prepared by immunoSEQ multiplex PCR; TCRdb keeps only in-frame clonotypes and omits some of them. The sample yields 200,000 or so clones, 85% to 95% seen once. The sequenced material came from blood. Receptor source: a man between 50 and 59 years old in good health.

The chain employs TRBV7-6 and TRBJ2-3, with D possibly matching TRBD2 (6 bases). V was trimmed by 4 bases and J by 0 bases, leaving 11 bases between them. The CDR3 spans 15 residues. Per germline, CDR1 SGHVS and CDR2 FNYEAQ. As DNA, the CDR3 is TGTGCCAGCAGCTGGACGGGGACTAGCACAGATACGCAGTATTTT. Residues: CASSWTGTSTDTQYF.

The chain employs TRBV11-2 and TRBJ2-5; D gene unclear. The CDR3 is made up of 11 amino acids. The germline CDR1 and CDR2 sequences are SGHAT and FQNNGV. V lost 5 bases and J lost 7, with 8 bases in between. This CDR3 reads CASSRLGTQYF. As DNA, the CDR3 is TGTGCCAGCAGCCGACTCGGGACCCAGTACTTC.

V usage is TRBV15 and J usage is TRBJ1-1, with D uncertain. V shed 4 bases and J shed 1 base, with 7 bases lying between them. Germline CDR1 and CDR2: LNHNV and YYDKDF (reference sequence). The CDR3 has 13 residues. CDR3 nucleotide sequence: TGTGCCACCAGCATTCGACGGAACACTGAAGCTTTCTTT. Translation: CATSIRRNTEAFF.

This sequence joins TRBV3-1 (or the pseudogene TRBV3-2) and TRBJ2-5; TRBD1 might be the D (6 bases). Trimming took off 6 bases at V and 5 bases at J, with 10 bases between the two ends. This CDR3 contains 12 residues. Germline-derived CDR1 and CDR2 are LGHDT and YNNKEL (reference sequence). This chain's CDR3 is CASSRQEETQYF. The CDR3 nucleotides read TGTGCCAGCAGTCGACAGGAGGAGACCCAGTACTTC.

The rearrangement links TRBV7-3 to TRBJ1-1, with D tentatively TRBD1 (5 bases). The CDR3 contains 15 residues. Germline V gene lookup returns CDR1 SGHTA and CDR2 FQGTGA. Deletions cut 2 bases from V and 4 bases from J, with 14 bases between. The DNA for the CDR3 is TGTGCCAGCAGCTTATCAGGGATCGGTGGCACTGAAGCTTTCTTT. It specifies CASSLSGIGGTEAFF.

This clone was counted a single time. The chain carries TRBV11-2 and TRBJ2-7; D is unclear. The V gene's germline CDR1 is SGHAT and CDR2 FQNNGV. V shed 1 base and J shed 7 bases, with 17 bases lying between them. This CDR3 contains 15 residues. The CDR3 DNA is TGTGCCAGCAGCTTAGCCTACGGGTCAGTAGGTGAGCAGTACTTC. Its protein is CASSLAYGSVGEQYF.

This clone showed up just once. The chain uses TRBV25-1 and TRBJ1-2, with D possibly matching TRBD1 (6 bases). Deletions cut 2 bases from V and 2 bases from J, with 12 bases between. CDR3 size: 15 residues. Germline CDR1 reads MGHDK; CDR2 reads SYGVNS. CDR3 in DNA: TGTGCCAGCAGTGAAAGTTTGCAGGGGAACTATGGCTACACCTTC. Translated: CASSESLQGNYGYTF.

The rearrangement joins TRBV3-1 (or the pseudogene TRBV3-2) to TRBJ1-5, with D uncertain. The ends were cut back, 0 bases at V and 4 bases at J, with 4 bases in the middle. The CDR3 is 13 residues long. Germline V gives CDR1 LGHDT, CDR2 YNNKEL (reference sequence). The CDR3 coding sequence is TGTGCCAGCAGCCAAGATTTGAATCAGCCCCAGCATTTT. Translating gives CASSQDLNQPQHF.

This clone was observed once. The V call is TRBV10-1, the J call TRBJ2-3; D unresolved. Trimming pared 3 bases from V and 2 bases from J, leaving 9 bases between. CDR3 length equals 14 residues. Germline values: CDR1 WNHNN, CDR2 SYGVQD (reference sequence). CDR3 DNA: TGCGCCAGCAGTGATAATTTTTTCACAGATACGCAGTATTTT. Protein: CASSDNFFTDTQYF.

This chain connects TRBV6-5 to TRBJ2-3; perhaps TRBD1 as D (6 bases). The CDR3 is made up of 16 amino acids. Trimming took 2 bases from V and 2 from J, leaving 14 bases between them. Looked up from germline, CDR1 is MNHEY and CDR2 is SVGAGI. The CDR3 region is CASSYEPGQVTDTQYF. The CDR3 DNA is TGTGCCAGCAGTTACGAACCGGGACAAGTCACAGATACGCAGTATTTT.

V usage is TRBV18 and J usage is TRBJ1-4, with no clear D. This CDR3 contains 18 residues. The V and J ends lost 1 base and 7 bases respectively, with 22 bases between them. In germline, CDR1 is KGHSH, CDR2 LQKENI. As DNA, the CDR3 is TGTGCCAGCTCACCACTTCCGGACGGGATGGGATTGGGTGAAAAACTGTTTTTT. This codes for CASSPLPDGMGLGEKLFF.

The chain is built from TRBV4-1 and TRBJ2-6; D might be TRBD1 (6 bases). This CDR3 region has 17 residues. Per germline, CDR1 MGHRA and CDR2 YSYEKL. The ends were cut back, 5 bases at V and 4 bases at J, with 18 bases in the middle. The CDR3 protein is CASSTPPGARGANVLTF. CDR3 in DNA: TGCGCCAGCAGCACTCCCCCAGGGGCGCGCGGGGCCAACGTCCTGACTTTC.

V and J are TRBV7-2 and TRBJ1-5, with D uncertain. V shed 5 bases and J shed 0 bases, with 8 bases lying between them. There are 14 residues in the CDR3. Germline CDR1 is SGHTA and CDR2 is FQGNSA. CDR3 bases: TGTGCCAGCAGCCCCCGCACTAGCAATCAGCCCCAGCATTTT. Protein sequence: CASSPRTSNQPQHF. Supplemented by reference TRBV7-2 and TRBJ1-5, the full variable domain reads GAGVSQSPSNKVTEKGKDVELRCDPISGHTALYWYRQSLGQGLEFLIYFQGNSAPDKSGLPSDRFSAERTGGSVSTLTIQRTQQEDSAVYLCASSPRTSNQPQHFGDGTRLSIL.

There are a few counts of this clone. This chain joins TRBV4-1 and TRBJ2-2; D gene ambiguous. CDR3 length: 16 residues. Germline values: CDR1 MGHRA, CDR2 YSYEKL. V gave up 6 bases and J gave up 4 bases, with 18 bases separating them. The CDR3 nucleotides are TGCGCCAGCAGGAGACCAAGAAGGGATGGCACCGGGGAGCTGTTTTTT. This sequence encodes CASRRPRRDGTGELFF.

The chain employs TRBV5-8 and TRBJ2-1; 7 nucleotides line up with TRBD1. The germline CDR1 and CDR2 sequences are SGHTS and YDEGEE. The V segment lost 4 bases and the J segment 2 bases; nucleotides outside the gene matches: 9. The CDR3 has 16 amino acids. CDR3 sequence reads: CASSPTRGPTYNEQFF. CDR3 in DNA: TGTGCCAGCAGCCCGACAAGGGGGCCCACCTACAATGAGCAGTTCTTC.

The chain has TRBV5-1 and TRBJ1-4, with 7 bases aligning to TRBD1. Germline values: CDR1 SGHRS, CDR2 YFSETQ. The V segment lost 2 bases and the J segment 7 bases; nucleotides outside the gene matches: 8. This CDR3 is 15 amino acids long. The CDR3 DNA is TGCGCCAGCAGCTTCACAGGGGATAAGGGTGAAAAACTGTTTTTT. Protein sequence: CASSFTGDKGEKLFF.

The chain is built from TRBV3-1 (or the pseudogene TRBV3-2) and TRBJ2-5, with 13 positions matching TRBD2. CDR3 length equals 15 residues. J lost 5 bases, V lost 3 bases, and 3 bases had no gene match. CDR1 and CDR2 (germline): LGHDT, YNNKEL (reference sequence). CDR3 DNA sequence: TGTGCCAGCAGCCAGCCGACTAGCGGGGGGGAGACCCAGTACTTC. As protein: CASSQPTSGGETQYF.

The chain recombines TRBV11-3 with TRBJ2-5, with D possibly matching TRBD2 (5 bases). Germline V lookup: CDR1 SGHNT, CDR2 YENEEA. The CDR3 loop spans 14 amino acids. The V end lost 5 bases, the J end lost 4 bases, and 14 bases lay between the germline ends. CDR3 in DNA: TGTGCCAGCAGCGGTTCCGGGGAGAGAGAGACCCAGTACTTC. Its translation is CASSGSGERETQYF.

The V gene is TRBV25-1, the J gene TRBJ1-4; D may be TRBD1 (5 bases). Germline V gene data show CDR1 as MGHDK and CDR2 as SYGVNS. The CDR3 has 15 residues. The germline V and J ends were trimmed by 1 base and 2 bases, with 8 bases remaining between them. The CDR3 spells CASSEWEGTNEKLFF. In nucleotides, the CDR3 is TGTGCCAGCAGTGAATGGGAGGGGACTAATGAAAAACTGTTTTTT.

The V and J genes are TRBV5-1 and TRBJ1-2; possibly TRBD1 for D (6 bases). The CDR3 covers 14 residues. The V gene lost 4 bases and the J gene lost 3 bases, with 13 bases spanning the gap. Germline V lookup: CDR1 SGHRS, CDR2 YFSETQ. The CDR3 DNA is TGCGCCAGCAGCCCCTCGTGGACAGACTATGGCTACACCTTC. This encodes CASSPSWTDYGYTF.

The rearrangement uses TRBV10-3 and TRBJ2-2; D may be TRBD1 or TRBD2 (6 bases each). V was pared by 7 bases and J by 6 bases, with 9 bases between. This CDR3 is built from 12 residues. Per the germline V gene, CDR1 is ENHRY and CDR2 is SYGVKD. The DNA for the CDR3 is TGTGCCATCAAAGGGGGGTCCGGGGAGCTGTTTTTT. Translated: CAIKGGSGELFF.

The chain uses TRBV11-2 and TRBJ2-1, with a tentative D call TRBD1 (6 bases). Trimming took 4 bases from V and 0 from J, leaving 10 bases between them. Germline V gives CDR1 SGHAT, CDR2 FQNNGV. This CDR3 region has 15 residues. CDR3: CASSSTGYSYNEQFF. CDR3 nucleotide sequence: TGTGCCAGCAGCTCTACAGGGTACTCCTACAATGAGCAGTTCTTC.

The chain combines TRBV2 with TRBJ2-6; D is unclear. Germline values: CDR1 SNHLY, CDR2 FYNNEI. This CDR3 comprises 15 residues. Trimming took off 5 bases at V and 0 bases at J, with 8 bases between the two ends. The CDR3 reads CASSPTFSGANVLTF. CDR3 in DNA: TGTGCCAGCAGTCCCACATTCTCTGGGGCCAACGTCCTGACTTTC.

The V and J genes are TRBV5-1 and TRBJ2-5; no definite D call. Germline V lookup: CDR1 SGHRS, CDR2 YFSETQ. Trimming took off 0 bases at V and 2 bases at J, with 8 bases between the two ends. The CDR3 sequence is 14 residues long. The CDR3 is CASSLAHGQETQYF. CDR3 DNA sequence: TGCGCCAGCAGCTTGGCGCACGGGCAAGAGACCCAGTACTTC.

This chain connects TRBV6-5 to TRBJ2-3, with D tentatively TRBD1 or TRBD2 (6 bases each). From germline, CDR1 is MNHEY and CDR2 SVGAGI. This CDR3 has 14 residues. Between the trimmed V and J ends, which lost 6 bases and 5 bases, there was a span of 15 bases. The CDR3 DNA reads as TGTGCCAGCAGGTTAGAACAGGGACTAGATACGCAGTATTTT. Translating it yields CASRLEQGLDTQYF.

The chain employs TRBV7-2 and TRBJ2-1, with D tentatively TRBD1 (6 bases). The V end was cut by 6 bases, the J end by 2 bases, with 8 bases between. The CDR3 has 13 residues. Germline V lookup: CDR1 SGHTA, CDR2 FQGNSA. The DNA of the CDR3 is TGTGCCAGCAGGACAGGAACCTACAATGAGCAGTTCTTC. As protein: CASRTGTYNEQFF.

The V call is TRBV20-1, the J call TRBJ1-6; 7 bases map to TRBD1. Trimming cost V 3 bases and J 10 bases; bases outside gene matches: 15. From germline, CDR1 is DFQATT and CDR2 SNEGSKA (reference sequence). This CDR3 has 16 amino acids. The DNA for the CDR3 is TGCAGTGCTAGTCCTTCGACAGGGCCGGGAGGATCACCCCTCCACTTT. This codes for CSASPSTGPGGSPLHF.

The chain links TRBV29-1 to TRBJ2-4; D might be TRBD2 (6 bases). This CDR3 spans 15 amino acids. V lost 1 base to trimming and J lost 2 bases, with 12 bases between them. The germline gives CDR1 SQVTM, CDR2 ANQGSEA. The DNA of the CDR3 is TGCAGCGTTGAAGGTGCCGGGGGTTCCAAAAACATTCAGTACTTC. The encoded protein is CSVEGAGGSKNIQYF.

The V gene is TRBV20-1, the J gene TRBJ1-1; D ambiguous. The CDR3 loop spans 10 amino acids. Per germline, CDR1 DFQATT and CDR2 SNEGSKA (reference sequence). The ends were cut back, 7 bases at V and 8 bases at J, with 11 bases in the middle. CDR3 coding DNA: TGCAGTGGATTGCGGGGAGAAGCTTTCTTT. The encoded protein is CSGLRGEAFF.

The chain recombines TRBV7-2 with TRBJ1-4; possible D gene TRBD1, 5 bases. The length of the CDR3 is 14 residues. V gave up 3 bases and J gave up 1 base, with 6 bases separating them. CDR1 SGHTA and CDR2 FQGNSA come from the germline V gene. The CDR3, as DNA: TGTGCCAGCAGCTTGACAGAAACTAATGAAAAACTGTTTTTT. Translating gives CASSLTETNEKLFF.